A single sample gave rise to the 9 T cell receptor beta chains below, sequenced in a study of long-term antiretroviral therapy in people with HIV. Survey level was the resolution at which the v3.0 immunoSEQ assay ran. Sequenced by immunoSEQ multiplex PCR; TCRdb stores in-frame clones only, minus some. The sample includes around 25,000 clones, roughly 80% of them seen just once. Sample: unsorted PBMCs, taken 1.1 years before starting antiretroviral therapy. These receptors came from a woman under 40 with HIV.

The V and J genes are TRBV2 and TRBJ1-4; TRBD1 matches 7 bases. In germline, CDR1 is SNHLY, CDR2 FYNNEI. The V and J ends lost 5 bases and 8 bases, in that order; junction bases with no gene match: 8. This CDR3 is built from 14 residues. The CDR3 region is CASSKQGTGEKLFF. The CDR3 DNA reads TGTGCCAGCAGTAAACAGGGGACCGGAGAAAAACTGTTTTTT.

This chain uses TRBV19 with TRBJ2-7; D not certain. This CDR3 has 14 amino acids. Germline CDR1 LNHDA, CDR2 SQIVND (reference sequence). The V end lost 5 bases, the J end lost 4 bases, and 15 bases lay between the germline ends. As DNA, the CDR3 is TGTGCCAGTAGTGAGTTTGGACGGTATTACGAGCAGTACTTC. Residues: CASSEFGRYYEQYF.

The chain carries TRBV5-1 and TRBJ2-1; TRBD1 is a possible D gene (5 bases). The CDR3 runs 15 residues. Looked up from germline, CDR1 is SGHRS and CDR2 is YFSETQ. The V and J ends lost 0 bases and 4 bases respectively, with 11 bases between them. For the CDR3, the DNA is TGCGCCAGCAGCTTGGGACAGCCCGTTTACAATGAGCAGTTCTTC. Amino acid sequence: CASSLGQPVYNEQFF.

J is TRBJ2-2 and V is TRBV9, with 8 bases aligning to TRBD2. The CDR3 contains 16 residues. V lost 6 bases to trimming and J lost 4 bases; unmatched junction nucleotides: 11. Germline CDR1 and CDR2: SGDLS and YYNGEE. Here the CDR3 DNA reads TGTGCCAGCACTAGGGTCGGGGGGGTGGCCACCGGGGAGCTGTTTTTT. It specifies CASTRVGGVATGELFF.

V gene TRBV13 combines with J gene TRBJ1-6; D gene ambiguous. Germline V gene lookup returns CDR1 PRHDT and CDR2 FYEKMQ (reference sequence). This CDR3 has 16 residues. The V and J ends lost 0 bases and 0 bases respectively, with 6 bases between them. CDR3 protein: CASSLGGSSYNSPLHF. As DNA, the CDR3 is TGTGCCAGCAGCTTAGGGGGAAGCTCCTATAATTCACCCCTCCACTTT. The variable domain in full, completed from reference TRBV13 and TRBJ1-6, reads AAGVIQSPRHLIKEKRETATLKCYPIPRHDTVYWYQQGPGQDPQFLISFYEKMQSDKGSIPDRFSAQQFSDYHSELNMSSLELGDSALYFCASSLGGSSYNSPLHFGNGTRLTVT.

V is TRBV4-2 and J is TRBJ2-1; no firm D call. Germline values: CDR1 LGHNA, CDR2 YNFKEQ. This CDR3 has 11 amino acids. V was pared by 2 bases and J by 12 bases, with 8 bases between. CDR3 amino acids: CASSQIYRQFF. The CDR3, as DNA: TGTGCCAGCAGCCAAATATACAGGCAGTTCTTC.

The chain combines TRBV5-1 with TRBJ2-2; D possibly matches TRBD1 or TRBD2 (6 bases each). The CDR3 is 15 amino acids. V lost 4 bases to trimming and J lost 1 base, with 11 bases between them. Germline values: CDR1 SGHRS, CDR2 YFSETQ. The CDR3 DNA reads as TGCGCCAGCAGCCGGGGGCCCGGGAACACCGGGGAGCTGTTTTTT. Translation: CASSRGPGNTGELFF.

The rearrangement links TRBV30 to TRBJ2-5; 10 positions agree with TRBD1. V was pared by 1 base and J by 5 bases, with 7 bases of the junction left unmatched. Germline CDR1 reads GTSNPN; CDR2 reads SVGIG (reference sequence). CDR3 size: 15 residues. This CDR3 reads CAWSAQTGGVETQYF. DNA for the CDR3: TGTGCCTGGAGTGCCCAGACAGGGGGCGTGGAGACCCAGTACTTC.

A single count supports this clone. V is TRBV18 and J is TRBJ1-3; 8 positions match TRBD1. Losses at the gene ends were 4 bases for V and 0 bases for J; bases not matched to a gene: 5. The CDR3 runs 16 residues. Germline CDR1 is KGHSH and CDR2 is LQKENI. The CDR3 sequence: CASSRTGGNSGNTIYF. Here the CDR3 DNA reads TGTGCCAGCTCACGAACAGGGGGGAACTCTGGAAACACCATATATTTT.